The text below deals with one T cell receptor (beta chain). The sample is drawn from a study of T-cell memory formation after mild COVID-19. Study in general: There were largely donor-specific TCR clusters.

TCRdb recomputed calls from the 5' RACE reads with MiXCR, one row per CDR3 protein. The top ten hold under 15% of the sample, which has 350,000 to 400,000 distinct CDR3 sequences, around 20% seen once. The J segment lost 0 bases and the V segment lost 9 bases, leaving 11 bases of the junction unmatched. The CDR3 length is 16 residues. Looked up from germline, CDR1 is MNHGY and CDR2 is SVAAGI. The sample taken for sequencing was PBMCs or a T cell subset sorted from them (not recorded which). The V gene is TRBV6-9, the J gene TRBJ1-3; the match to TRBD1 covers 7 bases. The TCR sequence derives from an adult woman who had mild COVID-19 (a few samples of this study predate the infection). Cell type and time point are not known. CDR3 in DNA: TGTGCCAGTGACATCGGGACAGTCTACTCTGGAAACACCATATATTTT. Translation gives CASDIGTVYSGNTIYF.